This T cell receptor (beta chain) was sequenced during a study of CD8+ T cells in alopecia areata. RNA was extracted and reverse transcribed into cDNA as the sequencing template. Libraries were prepared by immunoSEQ multiplex PCR; TCRdb keeps only in-frame clonotypes and omits some of them. Found here are about 97,000 clones, 41% of them singletons; the top ten hold roughly 1.3%. V was trimmed by 5 bases and J by 6 bases, leaving 15 bases between them. Germline V gene data show CDR1 as KGHSH and CDR2 as LQKENI. The CDR3 loop spans 14 amino acids. Points on this clone: Antigen specificity is unknown.

Study-wide findings and caveats: Tissue-resident alphabeta T cells belonging to normal skin likewise get sequenced within scalp specimens.

This sequence joins TRBV18 and TRBJ2-3; D ambiguous. The receptor comes from a human donor with alopecia areata. Sequenced input: CD4+ T cells sorted from blood. CDR3 nucleotide sequence: TGTGCCAGCTCATCGCCACCAAGGACGGATACGCAGTATTTT. This codes for CASSSPPRTDTQYF.